Given below is one T cell receptor (beta chain) in context. Its antigen is still unknown. The same CDR3 is also encoded by other DNA sequences in this sample. Between the trimmed V and J ends, which lost 0 bases and 4 bases, there was a span of 8 bases. The CDR3 loop spans 14 amino acids. Germline assignment: CDR1 SGHRS and CDR2 YFSETQ. The record originates from a study of shared clonotypes between healthy human individuals. General observations from the study: Memory subsets generally showed smaller estimated richness than naive subsets did.

The protocol was immunoSEQ multiplex PCR, while the TCRdb copy is restricted to in-frame clones and leaves out a portion. The sample has approximately 2.3 million clones; 93% are singletons. The authors divided CD4+ cells into CD45RA+ naive and CD45RA-negative memory subsets. Sequenced: naive CD4+ T cells from PBMCs. Subset in this sample: CD45RA+ positively selected. V gene TRBV5-1 combines with J gene TRBJ1-3; D may be TRBD1 (5 bases). The TCR comes from a man aged 18 to 29 in good health. Some clones in this sample may be carry-over from other donors' samples. The CDR3 DNA reads TGCGCCAGCAGCTTGGCAGGGAGGGGAAACACCATATATTTT. It is translated as CASSLAGRGNTIYF.